The 16 T cell receptor beta chains presented below share a single source sample, sequenced in a study of graft-versus-host responses after intestinal transplantation. Method: immunoSEQ multiplex PCR; TCRdb's copy keeps in-frame clones and lacks some. Of 80,000 to 95,000 clones in the sample, under 95% were seen once. The antigens of these receptors remain unknown. Sequenced material: unstimulated CD8+ T cells sorted from spleen or lymph node cells, taken before intestinal transplant. The receptors were sampled from a human donor who received an intestinal transplant.

The chain joins TRBV2 to TRBJ2-7; D call uncertain. Per the germline V gene, CDR1 is SNHLY and CDR2 is FYNNEI. The V and J ends lost 8 bases and 1 base respectively, with 6 bases between them. The CDR3 is 11 residues long. This CDR3 reads CASLGSYEQYF. The CDR3 DNA reads as TGTGCCAGCCTCGGTTCCTACGAGCAGTACTTC.

The V gene is TRBV29-1, the J gene TRBJ2-3; no definite D call. The CDR3 is made up of 13 amino acids. Trimming pared 1 base from V and 1 base from J, leaving 6 bases between. Germline V lookup: CDR1 SQVTM, CDR2 ANQGSEA. CDR3 in DNA: TGCAGCGTTGAAGTCCAGGGCACAGATACGCAGTATTTT. It is translated as CSVEVQGTDTQYF.

The CDR3 bases are TGTGCCAGCAGCTGGGGGCTGGACGACGTTGGGGGAGAGTATGGCTACACCTTC. Translated, it gives CASSWGLDDVGGEYGYTF. The rearrangement uses TRBV5-5 and TRBJ1-2; a possible D gene is TRBD1 (6 bases). V shed 3 bases and J shed 5 bases, with 26 bases lying between them. The CDR3 consists of 18 residues. Per germline, CDR1 SGHKS and CDR2 YYEKEE (reference sequence).

The V gene is TRBV27, the J gene TRBJ1-2; maybe TRBD1 (6 bases). Trimming pared 0 bases from V and 8 bases from J, leaving 16 bases between. This CDR3 contains 15 residues. Germline CDR1 reads MNHEY; CDR2 reads SMNVEV (reference sequence). This chain's CDR3 is CASSLSPGGARGYTF. The CDR3 nucleotides read TGTGCCAGCAGTTTATCCCCGGGGGGGGCGCGAGGCTACACCTTC.

This rearrangement joins TRBV27 to TRBJ2-1; TRBD2 agrees at 8 bases. This CDR3 is built from 15 residues. Germline V gene data show CDR1 as MNHEY and CDR2 as SMNVEV (reference sequence). Trimming cost V 6 bases and J 8 bases; bases outside gene matches: 12. The CDR3 bases are TGTGCCAGCAGCGGGGGGGGCGCATCTGGGTATGAGCAGTTCTTC. Translating it yields CASSGGGASGYEQFF.

The chain carries TRBV27 and TRBJ1-5; a weak D match, TRBD1 (5 bases). The CDR3 consists of 16 residues. Trimming cost V 1 base and J 4 bases, with 14 bases left between them. The germline V gene has CDR1 MNHEY and CDR2 SMNVEV (reference sequence). DNA for the CDR3: TGTGCCAGCAGTTTATATCTAGGGGATGGGAATCAGCCCCAGCATTTT. Encoded protein: CASSLYLGDGNQPQHF.

This chain joins TRBV27 and TRBJ2-7, with TRBD1 matching 9 bases. This CDR3 has 16 amino acids. With 5 bases clipped from V and 0 bases from J, the junction kept 8 bases outside the gene matches. Germline CDR1 MNHEY, CDR2 SMNVEV (reference sequence). CDR3 protein: CASSMIGTGISYEQYF. CDR3 bases: TGTGCCAGCAGTATGATCGGGACAGGGATCTCCTACGAGCAGTACTTC.

This chain uses TRBV7-2 with TRBJ2-7; D may be TRBD1 (6 bases). This CDR3 is 13 amino acids long. Trimming cost V 5 bases and J 5 bases, with 13 bases left between them. The germline gives CDR1 SGHTA, CDR2 FQGNSA. CDR3 loop: CASSRRQDDEQYF. CDR3 nucleotide sequence: TGTGCCAGCAGCCGCCGACAGGACGACGAGCAGTACTTC.

V usage is TRBV11-3 and J usage is TRBJ2-7; 10 positions match TRBD2. This CDR3 is built from 14 residues. V lost 7 bases to trimming and J lost 7 bases; unmatched junction nucleotides: 10. In germline, CDR1 is SGHNT, CDR2 YENEEA. The CDR3 sequence is CASTESGGAREQYF. The CDR3 bases are TGTGCCAGCACCGAAAGCGGGGGGGCACGGGAGCAGTACTTC.

The V and J genes are TRBV7-9 and TRBJ2-1; the D gene is possibly TRBD1 (6 bases). Trimming took 4 bases from V and 4 from J, leaving 14 bases between them. Germline CDR1 reads SEHNR; CDR2 reads FQNEAQ (reference sequence). The CDR3 contains 15 residues. CDR3 amino acids: CASSSTQDRYNEQFF. CDR3 coding DNA: TGTGCCAGCAGCTCTACCCAAGACAGGTACAATGAGCAGTTCTTC. Together with reference TRBV7-9 and TRBJ2-1, the CDR3 gives the full variable domain: DTGVSQNPRHKITKRGQNVTFRCDPISEHNRLYWYRQTLGQGPEFLTYFQNEAQLEKSRLLSDRFSAERPKGSFSTLEIQRTEQGDSAMYLCASSSTQDRYNEQFFGPGTRLTVL.

This rearrangement joins TRBV7-6 to TRBJ1-5, with D possibly matching TRBD1 (5 bases). The CDR3 runs 15 residues. Trimming stripped 2 bases from V and 3 bases from J, with 11 bases between. Germline CDR1 is SGHVS and CDR2 is FNYEAQ. CDR3 coding DNA: TGTGCCAGCAGCTTATTTAAGGGGCCCAATCAGCCCCAGCATTTT. Translated: CASSLFKGPNQPQHF. The entire variable domain, with the rest obtained from reference TRBV7-6 and TRBJ1-5, is as follows: GAGVSQSPRYKVTKRGQDVALRCDPISGHVSLYWYRQALGQGPEFLTYFNYEAQQDKSGLPNDRFSAERPEGSISTLTIQRTEQRDSAMYRCASSLFKGPNQPQHFGDGTRLSIL.

The V and J genes are TRBV29-1 and TRBJ2-6; D uncertain. This CDR3 is 13 amino acids long. CDR1 and CDR2 from the germline V gene are SQVTM and ANQGSEA. Trimming pared 4 bases from V and 1 base from J, leaving 5 bases between. In DNA, the CDR3 is TGCAGCGTTGTCGTTTCTGGGGCCAACGTCCTGACTTTC. As protein: CSVVVSGANVLTF.

Concerning this clone itself: The identical CDR3 is also encoded by other nucleotide sequences in the sample. The J gene is TRBJ1-1, the V gene TRBV27; tentative D call: TRBD1 (5 bases). V gave up 6 bases and J gave up 4 bases, with 6 bases separating them. Germline lookup yields CDR1 MNHEY and CDR2 SMNVEV (reference sequence). This CDR3 has 11 residues. The CDR3 nucleotides are TGTGCCAGCAGGGGGGGCACTGAAGCTTTCTTT. Encoded protein: CASRGGTEAFF.

This chain links TRBV7-6 with TRBJ1-3; the match to TRBD1 covers 9 bases. With V trimmed by 0 bases and J by 0 bases, 6 bases remained unmatched. From germline, CDR1 is SGHVS and CDR2 FNYEAQ. The CDR3 has 18 amino acids. For the CDR3, the DNA is TGTGCCAGCAGCTTAGCGGCCGGACAGGGGATCTCTGGAAACACCATATATTTT. It yields the protein CASSLAAGQGISGNTIYF.

Comments on this clone: This same CDR3 is encoded by further DNA sequences in the sample. The rearrangement uses TRBV7-9 and TRBJ2-7, with TRBD1 identical over 9 bases. With V trimmed by 5 bases and J by 7 bases, 6 bases remained unmatched. This CDR3 has 13 amino acids. Germline CDR1 is SEHNR and CDR2 is FQNEAQ (reference sequence). For the CDR3, the DNA is TGTGCCAGCAGCGTCGGGACAGGGTATGAGCAGTACTTC. Its protein is CASSVGTGYEQYF.

The genes are TRBV12-5 and TRBJ1-5; TRBD1 matches at 8 bases. Germline trimming cut 4 bases from V and 8 bases from J; bases unmatched to any gene: 13. Germline-derived CDR1 and CDR2 are LGHNT and FRNRAP. There are 16 residues in the CDR3. The CDR3: CASGWGQVGGVEPQHF. The CDR3 region has the DNA TGTGCTAGTGGTTGGGGACAGGTTGGTGGTGTAGAGCCCCAGCATTTT.